The sequence of this TCR beta chain was determined in a study of regulatory T cells in long-lasting Graves disease. Whole-study findings and limits: Newly diagnosed disease favored TRBV20-1 and TRBJ2-1 over persistent disease.

Researchers made TCR beta libraries by using iRepertoire HTBI primers and running Arm-PCR on CDR3 regions. Study processing details: Analysis of the samples identified 60 to 75 TRBV and around 15 TRBJ segments. TCRdb reprocessed the multiplex PCR reads with MiXCR, giving one entry per CDR3 protein. The V and J calls come from TCRdb's annotation, not from the publication. The sample yields 300,000 to 400,000 distinct CDR3 sequences, 15% to 20% seen once. This clonotype was recorded a few times. Its cognate antigen is unknown. Germline CDR1 reads SGHKS; CDR2 reads YYEKEE (reference sequence). Trimming removed 5 bases from V and 1 base from J; junction bases left unmatched: 6. CDR3 length equals 15 residues. Time point denoted: newly diagnosed GD, antithyroid drugs for less than 3 months. The TCR library used RNA extracted from PBMCs. A further study also used this sample, focusing on T cells in Graves' hyperthyroidism and ophthalmopathy. Per that paper: When the TCR CDR3 underwent first-round RT-PCR, the HTBI primer set was used. Ophthalmopathy could be told apart from stable hyperthyroidism with a 13 V-J model.

The V call is TRBV5-5, the J call TRBJ2-1; TRBD2 matches at 7 bases. The sequence was collected from a man between 40 and 49 years old with Graves disease. The specimen comprised peripheral blood mononuclear cells (PBMCs), sampled at new diagnosis, from a patient treated with antithyroid drugs. CDR3 bases: TGTGCCAGCAGATCCAGCGGGACTTCCTACAATGAGCAGTTCTTC. It translates to CASRSSGTSYNEQFF. The variable domain in full, completed from reference TRBV5-5 and TRBJ2-1, reads DAGVTQSPTHLIKTRGQQVTLRCSPISGHKSVSWYQQVLGQGPQFIFQYYEKEERGRGNFPDRFSARQFPNYSSELNVNALLLGDSALYLCASRSSGTSYNEQFFGPGTRLTVL.